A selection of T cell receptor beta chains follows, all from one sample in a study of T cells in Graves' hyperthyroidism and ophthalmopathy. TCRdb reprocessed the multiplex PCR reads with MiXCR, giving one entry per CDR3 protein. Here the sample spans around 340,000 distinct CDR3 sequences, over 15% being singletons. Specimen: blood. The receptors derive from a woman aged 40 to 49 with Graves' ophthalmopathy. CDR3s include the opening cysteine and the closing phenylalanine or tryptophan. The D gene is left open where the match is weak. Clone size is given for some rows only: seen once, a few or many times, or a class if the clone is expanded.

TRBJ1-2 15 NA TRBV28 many TGTGCCAGCAGCTCCGGCCCCATGGTTAGTGATGGCTACACCTTC CASSSGPMVSDGYTF
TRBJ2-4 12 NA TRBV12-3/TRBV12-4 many TGTGCCAGCAAGGGAAACCTGGACATTCAGTACTTC CASKGNLDIQYF
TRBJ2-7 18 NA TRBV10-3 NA TGTGCCATCAGTGACCGAGGCAAACTAGGGGGGAGCTCCTACGAGCAGTACTTC CAISDRGKLGGSSYEQYF
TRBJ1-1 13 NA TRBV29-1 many TGCAGCGTTGGGGAAGGGGGGAGCACTGAAGCTTTCTTT CSVGEGGSTEAFF
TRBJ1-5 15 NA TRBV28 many TGTGCCAGCAGTTTAACCCCCCATAGCAATCAGCCCCAGCATTTT CASSLTPHSNQPQHF
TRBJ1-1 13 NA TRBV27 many TGTGCCAGCAGCCCTCACATGAACACTGAAGCTTTCTTT CASSPHMNTEAFF
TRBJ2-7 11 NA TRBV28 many TGTGCCAGCAGTAAGGAGTACGAGCAGTACTTC CASSKEYEQYF
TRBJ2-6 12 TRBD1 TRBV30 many TGTGCCTGGACCCCGGGGACAGCCGTCCTGACTTTC CAWTPGTAVLTF
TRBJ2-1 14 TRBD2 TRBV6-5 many TGTGCCAGCACTCCCAGCGGGAGGGCCTTTGAGCAGTTCTTC CASTPSGRAFEQFF
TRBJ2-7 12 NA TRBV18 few TGTGCCAGCTCCCCTACCGACTCCGAGCAGTACTTC CASSPTDSEQYF
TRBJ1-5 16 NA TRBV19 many TGTGCCAGTAGTCCAACCGGGACGGTGAGCAATCAGCCCCAGCATTTT CASSPTGTVSNQPQHF
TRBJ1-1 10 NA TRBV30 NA TGTGCCTGGACAGGGCCGAGAACTTTCTTT CAWTGPRTFF
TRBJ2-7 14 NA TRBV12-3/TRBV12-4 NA TGTGCCAGCAGTTTAACCTCCGGAGGGATCGAGCAGTACTTC CASSLTSGGIEQYF
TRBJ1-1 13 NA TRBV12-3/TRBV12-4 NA TGTGCCAGCAGCCAGAAAGAGAACACTGAAGCTTCCTTT CASSQKENTEASF
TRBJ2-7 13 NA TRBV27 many TGTGCCAGCAGGCCTAGCGCTTACTACGAGCAGTACTTC CASRPSAYYEQYF
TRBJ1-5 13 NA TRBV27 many TGTGCCAGCAGCCAGGATGCAGGTCAGCCCCAGCATTTT CASSQDAGQPQHF
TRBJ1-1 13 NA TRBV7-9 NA TGTGCCAGCACCCCTCCTGAAGGCACTGAAGCTTTCTTT CASTPPEGTEAFF
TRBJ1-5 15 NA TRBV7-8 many TGTGCCAGCAGCCTAGGGGTTTTGGGCAATCAGCCCCAGCATTTT CASSLGVLGNQPQHF
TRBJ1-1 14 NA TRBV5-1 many TGCGCCAGCAGCCCTCTGGTGCCGAACACTGAAGCTTTCTTT CASSPLVPNTEAFF
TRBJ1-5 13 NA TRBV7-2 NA TGTGCCAGCAGCTTACTAAGAGATCAGCCCCAGCATTTT CASSLLRDQPQHF
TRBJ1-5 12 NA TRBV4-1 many TGCGCCAGCAGCCAAGGAGATCAGCCCCAGCATTTT CASSQGDQPQHF
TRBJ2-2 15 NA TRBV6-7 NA TGTGCCAGCAGTTACCGGGCCAGAAACACCGGGGAGCTGTATTTT CASSYRARNTGELYF
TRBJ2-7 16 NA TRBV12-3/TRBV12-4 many TGTGCCAGCAGTTTACGTCCGGGACCAAGCTCCTACGAGCAGTACTTC CASSLRPGPSSYEQYF
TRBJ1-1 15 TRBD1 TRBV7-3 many TGTGCCAGCAGCTTAAACACAGGGGTCGGCACTGAAGCTTTCTTT CASSLNTGVGTEAFF
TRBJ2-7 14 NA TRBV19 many TGTGCCAGCTCCCGGGACACCAGATCCTACGAGCAGTACTTC CASSRDTRSYEQYF
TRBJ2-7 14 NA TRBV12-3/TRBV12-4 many TGTGCCAGCAGCTACAGAGGTAGGGTGAACGAGCAGTACTTC CASSYRGRVNEQYF
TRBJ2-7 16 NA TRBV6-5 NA TGTGCCAGCAGTCACCGCCTGGGACAAGGGGCAAACGAGCAGTGCTTC CASSHRLGQGANEQCF
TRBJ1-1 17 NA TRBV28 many TGTGCCAGCAGAACCAACTCTCCGGGACGGTGGAACACTGAAGCTTTCTTT CASRTNSPGRWNTEAFF
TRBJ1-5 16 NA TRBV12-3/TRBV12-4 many TGTGCCAGCAGTTTTAGGGGGGAAGGGGGCAATCAGCCCCAGCATTTT CASSFRGEGGNQPQHF
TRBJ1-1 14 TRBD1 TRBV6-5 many TGTGCCAGCAGTCACGGGACAGGGAGGACTGAAGCTTTCTTT CASSHGTGRTEAFF
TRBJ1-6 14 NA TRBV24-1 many TGTGCCACCAGTGATTCCGCGAGAAATTCACCCCTCCACTTT CATSDSARNSPLHF
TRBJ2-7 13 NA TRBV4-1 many TGCGCCAGCAGCCAAACCGGGACAAACGAGCAGTACTTC CASSQTGTNEQYF
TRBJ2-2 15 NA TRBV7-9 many TGTGCCAGCAGCTTACCCGGGATGGAGAGCGGGGAGCTGTTTTTT CASSLPGMESGELFF
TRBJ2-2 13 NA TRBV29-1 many TGCAGCGTTGATGAGAGAAACACCGGGGAGCTGTTTTTT CSVDERNTGELFF
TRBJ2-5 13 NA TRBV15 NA TGTGCCACCAGCACTACAATGGGGGAGACCCAGTACTTC CATSTTMGETQYF
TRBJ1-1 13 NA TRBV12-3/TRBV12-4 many TGTGCCAGCAGCAAACCCAAGGGAGCGGAAGCTTTCTTT CASSKPKGAEAFF
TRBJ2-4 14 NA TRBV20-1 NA TGCAGTGCTCCAGACAGATGGGGGGTGAACATTCAGTACTTC CSAPDRWGVNIQYF
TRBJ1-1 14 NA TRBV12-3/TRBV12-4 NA TGTGCCAGCATGCCGGGGGGCATGAACACTGAAGCTTTCTTT CASMPGGMNTEAFF
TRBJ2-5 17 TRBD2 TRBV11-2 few TGTGCCAGCAGCCAATCGCGCCTAGCGGGGGTCCAAGAGACCCAGTACTTC CASSQSRLAGVQETQYF
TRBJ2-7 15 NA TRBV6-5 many TGTGCCAGCAGTTACTCATCCCCGGACCTTTACGAGCAGTACTTC CASSYSSPDLYEQYF
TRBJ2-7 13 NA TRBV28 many TGTGCCAGCAGTTTACCACAGGGTGGCGAGCAGTACTTC CASSLPQGGEQYF
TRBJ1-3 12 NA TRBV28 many TGTGCCAGCAGGGAGGTTGGAAACACCATATATTTT CASREVGNTIYF
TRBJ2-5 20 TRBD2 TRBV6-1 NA TGTGCCAGCAGTGAAAGATCGAGCTCGAGCGGGAGGGCCTATCAAGAGACCCAGTACTTC CASSERSSSSGRAYQETQYF
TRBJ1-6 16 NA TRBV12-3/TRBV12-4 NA TGTGCCAGCAGTTTGTGGGTCAGCTCCTATAATTCACCCCTCCACTTT CASSLWVSSYNSPLHF
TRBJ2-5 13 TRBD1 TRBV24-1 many TGTGCCACCAGTTCTGACAGGGCTGAGACCCAGTACTTC CATSSDRAETQYF
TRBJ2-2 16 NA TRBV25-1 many TGTGCCAGCAGTGAATATTTCCCTAGCACGGTCGGGGAGCTGTTTTTT CASSEYFPSTVGELFF
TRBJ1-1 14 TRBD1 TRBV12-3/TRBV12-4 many TGTGCCAGCAAGCGAGCAGGGGGCCTCACTGAAGCTTTCTTT CASKRAGGLTEAFF
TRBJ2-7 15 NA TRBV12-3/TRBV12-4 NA TGTGCCAGCAGCGCCTCCTCACAGGGCCACTACGAGCAGTACTTC CASSASSQGHYEQYF
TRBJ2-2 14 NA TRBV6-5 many TGTGCCAGCAGTTACATACAGGGTGGCGGGGAGCTGTTTTTT CASSYIQGGGELFF
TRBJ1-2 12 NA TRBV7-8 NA TGTGCCAGCAGCGAGGAACCGTCCCTCTACACCTTC CASSEEPSLYTF
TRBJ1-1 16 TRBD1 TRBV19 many TGTGCCAGTAGTATATTGCCGGGACAGGGGAACACTGAAGCTTTCTTT CASSILPGQGNTEAFF
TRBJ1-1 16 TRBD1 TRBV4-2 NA TGTGCCAGCAGCCCGGGGACAGGGTACCTCCCCACTGAAGCTTTCTTT CASSPGTGYLPTEAFF